This T cell receptor (beta chain) was recovered during a study of CD8+CD57+ T cells in acquired aplastic anemia. CDR3 size: 15 residues. From germline, CDR1 is SGHAT and CDR2 FQNNGV. Patients chosen for sequencing had shown CD8+CD57+ cell expansion by flow cytometry. Patients were treatment-naive when blood was sampled. On this clonotype: A single base separates this from a much larger clone, so it may be a read error.

Profiling that covered TCR beta VDJ and CDR3 relied on genomic DNA as its template. TCRdb fed the reads into MiXCR, producing one record per CDR3 protein. Of around 290,000 distinct CDR3 sequences listed, approximately 60% are singletons. This sequence originates from a human donor with aplastic anemia. The sample was sorted CD4+, CD8+, or CD8+CD57+ T cells (not recorded which) from PBMCs. This rearrangement joins TRBV11-2 to TRBJ1-1; TRBD1 matches at 8 bases. The CDR3 region has the DNA TGTGCCAGCAGCCTCACCCGGACAGGGAACACTGGAGCTTTCTTT. As protein: CASSLTRTGNTGAFF.